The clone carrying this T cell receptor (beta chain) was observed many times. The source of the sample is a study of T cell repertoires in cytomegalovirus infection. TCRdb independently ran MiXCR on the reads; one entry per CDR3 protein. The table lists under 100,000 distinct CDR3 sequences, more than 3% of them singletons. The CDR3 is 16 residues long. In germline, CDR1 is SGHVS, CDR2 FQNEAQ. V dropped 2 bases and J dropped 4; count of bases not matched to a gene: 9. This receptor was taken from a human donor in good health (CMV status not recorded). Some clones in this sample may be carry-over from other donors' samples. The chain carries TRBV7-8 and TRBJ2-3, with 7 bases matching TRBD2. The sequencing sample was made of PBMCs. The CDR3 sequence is CASSLRFTSASDTQYF. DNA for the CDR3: TGTGCCAGCAGCTTAAGGTTTACTAGCGCCTCAGATACGCAGTATTTT.